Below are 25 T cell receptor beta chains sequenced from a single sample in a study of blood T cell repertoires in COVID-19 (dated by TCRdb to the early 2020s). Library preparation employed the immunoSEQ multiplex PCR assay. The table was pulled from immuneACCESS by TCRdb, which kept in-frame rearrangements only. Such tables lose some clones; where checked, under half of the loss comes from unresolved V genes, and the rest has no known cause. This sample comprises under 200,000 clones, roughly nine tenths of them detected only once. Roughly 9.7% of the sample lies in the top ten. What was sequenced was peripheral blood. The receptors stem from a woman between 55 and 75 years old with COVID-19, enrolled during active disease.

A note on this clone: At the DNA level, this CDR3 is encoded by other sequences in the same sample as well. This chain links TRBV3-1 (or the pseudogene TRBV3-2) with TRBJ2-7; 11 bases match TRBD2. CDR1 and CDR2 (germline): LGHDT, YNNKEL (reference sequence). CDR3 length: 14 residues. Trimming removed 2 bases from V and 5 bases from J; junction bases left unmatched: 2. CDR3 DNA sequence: TGTGCCAGCAGCCAAACTAGCGGGAGTAACGAGCAGTACTTC. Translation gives CASSQTSGSNEQYF.

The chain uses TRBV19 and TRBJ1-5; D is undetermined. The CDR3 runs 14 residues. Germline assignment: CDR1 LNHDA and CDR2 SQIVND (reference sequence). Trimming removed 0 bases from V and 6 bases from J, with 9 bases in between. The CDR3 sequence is CASSIDPRSQPQHF. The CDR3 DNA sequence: TGTGCCAGTAGTATAGATCCCCGGAGTCAGCCCCAGCATTTT.

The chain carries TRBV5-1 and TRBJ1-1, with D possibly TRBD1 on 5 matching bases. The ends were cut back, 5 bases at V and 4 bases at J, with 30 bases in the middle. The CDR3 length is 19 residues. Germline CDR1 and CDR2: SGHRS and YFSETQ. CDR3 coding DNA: TGCGCCAGCAGGGTAGTCTTAATCTCAGGGCAGGCGGTGGGCACTGAAGCTTTCTTT. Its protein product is CASRVVLISGQAVGTEAFF.

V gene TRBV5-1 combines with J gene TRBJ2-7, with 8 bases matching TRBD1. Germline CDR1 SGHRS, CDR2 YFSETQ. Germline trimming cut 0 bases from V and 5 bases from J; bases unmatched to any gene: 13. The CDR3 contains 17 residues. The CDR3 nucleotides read TGCGCCAGCAGCTTGGGGCAGGGGGCACCGGTGGGCCACGAGCAGTACTTC. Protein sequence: CASSLGQGAPVGHEQYF.

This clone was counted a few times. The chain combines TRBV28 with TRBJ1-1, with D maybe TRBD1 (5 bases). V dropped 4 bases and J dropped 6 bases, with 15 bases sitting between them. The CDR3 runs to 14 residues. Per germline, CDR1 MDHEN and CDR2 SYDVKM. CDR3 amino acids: CASSYSGGGAEAFF. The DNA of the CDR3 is TGTGCCAGCAGTTATTCGGGAGGAGGGGCTGAAGCTTTCTTT.

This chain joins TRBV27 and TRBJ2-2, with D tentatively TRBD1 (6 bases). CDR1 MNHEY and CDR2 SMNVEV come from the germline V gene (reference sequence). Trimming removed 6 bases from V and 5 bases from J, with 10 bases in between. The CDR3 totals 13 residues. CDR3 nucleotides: TGTGCCAGCAGGGGGGCAGGGACCGGGGAGCTGTTTTTT. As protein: CASRGAGTGELFF.

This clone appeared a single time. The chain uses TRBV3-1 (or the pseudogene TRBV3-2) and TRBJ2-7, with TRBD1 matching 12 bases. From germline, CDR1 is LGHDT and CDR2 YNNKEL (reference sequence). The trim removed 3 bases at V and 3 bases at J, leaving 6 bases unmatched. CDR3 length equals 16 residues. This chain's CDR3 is CASSQGGQGARYEQYF. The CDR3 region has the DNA TGTGCCAGCAGCCAGGGGGGACAGGGGGCGCGCTACGAGCAGTACTTC.

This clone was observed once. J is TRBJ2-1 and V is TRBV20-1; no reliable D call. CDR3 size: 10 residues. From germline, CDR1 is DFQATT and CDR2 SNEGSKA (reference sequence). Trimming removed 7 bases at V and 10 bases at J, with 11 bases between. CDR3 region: CSGAEREQFF. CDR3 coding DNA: TGCAGTGGAGCAGAGAGGGAGCAGTTCTTC.

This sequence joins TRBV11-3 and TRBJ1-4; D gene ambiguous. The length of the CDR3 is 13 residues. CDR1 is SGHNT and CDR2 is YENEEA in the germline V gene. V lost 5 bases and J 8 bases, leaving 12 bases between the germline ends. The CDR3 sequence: CASSGSTREKLFF. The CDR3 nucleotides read TGTGCCAGCAGCGGCAGCACGAGGGAAAAACTGTTTTTT.

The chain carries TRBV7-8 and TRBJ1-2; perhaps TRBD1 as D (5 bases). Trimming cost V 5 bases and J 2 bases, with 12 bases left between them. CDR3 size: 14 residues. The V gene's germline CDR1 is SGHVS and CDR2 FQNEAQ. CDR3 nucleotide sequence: TGTGCCAGCAGCATAGACAGAACCAACTATGGCTACACCTTC. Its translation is CASSIDRTNYGYTF.

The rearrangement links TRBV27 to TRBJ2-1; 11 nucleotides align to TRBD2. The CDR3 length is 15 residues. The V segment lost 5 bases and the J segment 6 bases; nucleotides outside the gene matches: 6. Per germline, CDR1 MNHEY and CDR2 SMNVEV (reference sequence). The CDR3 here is CASSSVAGGINEQFF. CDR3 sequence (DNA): TGTGCCAGCAGTAGCGTAGCGGGAGGGATCAATGAGCAGTTCTTC.

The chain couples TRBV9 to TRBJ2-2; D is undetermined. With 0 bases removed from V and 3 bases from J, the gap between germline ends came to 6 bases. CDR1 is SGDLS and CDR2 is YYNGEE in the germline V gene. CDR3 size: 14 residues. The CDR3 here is CASSVEAYTGELFF. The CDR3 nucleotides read TGTGCCAGCAGCGTAGAAGCTTACACCGGGGAGCTGTTTTTT. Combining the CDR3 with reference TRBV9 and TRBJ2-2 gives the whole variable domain DSGVTQTPKHLITATGQRVTLRCSPRSGDLSVYWYQQSLDQGLQFLIQYYNGEERAKGNILERFSAQQFPDLHSELNLSSLELGDSALYFCASSVEAYTGELFFGEGSRLTVL.

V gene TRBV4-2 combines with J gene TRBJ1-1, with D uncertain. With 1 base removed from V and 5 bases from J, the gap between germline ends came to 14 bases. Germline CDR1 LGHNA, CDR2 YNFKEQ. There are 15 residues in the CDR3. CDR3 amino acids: CASSQGKWERTEAFF. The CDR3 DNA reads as TGTGCCAGCAGCCAAGGAAAGTGGGAGCGGACTGAAGCTTTCTTT.

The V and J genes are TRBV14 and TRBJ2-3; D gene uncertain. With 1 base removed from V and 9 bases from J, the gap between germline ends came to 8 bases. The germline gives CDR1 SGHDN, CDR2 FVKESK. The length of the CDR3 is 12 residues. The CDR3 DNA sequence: TGTGCCAGCAGCCAAGGAGAGAGAACGCAGTATTTT. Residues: CASSQGERTQYF.

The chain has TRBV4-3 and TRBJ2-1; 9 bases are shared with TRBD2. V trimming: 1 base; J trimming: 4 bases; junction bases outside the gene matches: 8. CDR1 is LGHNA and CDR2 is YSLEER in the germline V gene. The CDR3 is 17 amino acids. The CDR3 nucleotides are TGCGCCAGCAGCCAAGCCGGTTTGCTAGCGGGGTACAATGAGCAGTTCTTC. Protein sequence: CASSQAGLLAGYNEQFF.

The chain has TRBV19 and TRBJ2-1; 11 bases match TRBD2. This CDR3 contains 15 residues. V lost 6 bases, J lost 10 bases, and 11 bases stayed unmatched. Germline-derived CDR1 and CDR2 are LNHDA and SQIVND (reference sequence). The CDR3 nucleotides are TGTGCCAGTAGGAGGATGGGGACTAGCGGAGCAGAGCAGTTCTTC. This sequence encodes CASRRMGTSGAEQFF.

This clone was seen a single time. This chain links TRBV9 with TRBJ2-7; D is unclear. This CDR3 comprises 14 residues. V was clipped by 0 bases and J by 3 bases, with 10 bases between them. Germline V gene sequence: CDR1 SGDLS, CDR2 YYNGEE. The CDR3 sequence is CASSVASTGYEQYF. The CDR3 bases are TGTGCCAGCAGCGTAGCCTCCACGGGCTACGAGCAGTACTTC. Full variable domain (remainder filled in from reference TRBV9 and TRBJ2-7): DSGVTQTPKHLITATGQRVTLRCSPRSGDLSVYWYQQSLDQGLQFLIQYYNGEERAKGNILERFSAQQFPDLHSELNLSSLELGDSALYFCASSVASTGYEQYFGPGTRLTVT.

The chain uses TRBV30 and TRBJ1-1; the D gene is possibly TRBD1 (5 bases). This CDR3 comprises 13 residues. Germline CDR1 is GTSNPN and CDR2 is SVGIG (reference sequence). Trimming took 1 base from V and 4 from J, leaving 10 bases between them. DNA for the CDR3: TGTGCCTGGAGTGCTAGGAGGGGCACTGAAGCTTTCTTT. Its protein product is CAWSARRGTEAFF.

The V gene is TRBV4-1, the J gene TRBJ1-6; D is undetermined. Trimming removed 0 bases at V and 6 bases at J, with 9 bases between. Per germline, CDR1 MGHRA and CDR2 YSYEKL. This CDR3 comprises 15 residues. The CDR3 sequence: CASSQEQIPNSPLHF. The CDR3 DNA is TGCGCCAGCAGCCAAGAACAGATTCCTAATTCACCCCTCCACTTT.

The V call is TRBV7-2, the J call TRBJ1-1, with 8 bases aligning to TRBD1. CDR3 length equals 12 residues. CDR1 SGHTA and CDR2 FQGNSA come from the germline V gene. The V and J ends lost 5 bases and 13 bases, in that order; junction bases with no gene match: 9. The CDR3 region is CASSQDREVRFF. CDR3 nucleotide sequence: TGTGCCAGCAGCCAGGACAGGGAGGTGCGTTTCTTT.

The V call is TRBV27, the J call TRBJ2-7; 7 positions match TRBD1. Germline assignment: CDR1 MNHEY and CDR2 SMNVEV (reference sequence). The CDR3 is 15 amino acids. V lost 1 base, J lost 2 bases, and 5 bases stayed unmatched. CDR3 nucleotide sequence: TGTGCCAGCAGTTTATTACAGGGGTTCCCCTACGAGCAGTACTTC. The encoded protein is CASSLLQGFPYEQYF.

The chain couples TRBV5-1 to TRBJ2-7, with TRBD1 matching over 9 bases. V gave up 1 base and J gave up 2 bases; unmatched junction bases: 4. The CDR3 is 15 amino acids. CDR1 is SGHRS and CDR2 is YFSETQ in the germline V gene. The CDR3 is CASSLTGQGTYEQYF. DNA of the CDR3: TGCGCCAGCAGCTTGACTGGACAGGGGACCTACGAGCAGTACTTC.

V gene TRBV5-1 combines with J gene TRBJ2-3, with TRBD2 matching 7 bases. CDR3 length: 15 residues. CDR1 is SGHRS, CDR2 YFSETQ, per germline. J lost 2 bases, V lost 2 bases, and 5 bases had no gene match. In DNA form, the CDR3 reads TGCGCCAGCAGCTTCAGTCTAGCGGACACAGATACGCAGTATTTT. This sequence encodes CASSFSLADTDTQYF.

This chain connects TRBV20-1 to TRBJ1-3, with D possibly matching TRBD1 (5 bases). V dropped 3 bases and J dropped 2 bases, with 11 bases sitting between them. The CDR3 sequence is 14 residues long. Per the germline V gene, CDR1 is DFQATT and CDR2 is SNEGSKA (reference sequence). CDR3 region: CSASSGGTGNTIYF. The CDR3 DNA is TGCAGTGCTAGTTCTGGGGGGACTGGAAACACCATATATTTT.

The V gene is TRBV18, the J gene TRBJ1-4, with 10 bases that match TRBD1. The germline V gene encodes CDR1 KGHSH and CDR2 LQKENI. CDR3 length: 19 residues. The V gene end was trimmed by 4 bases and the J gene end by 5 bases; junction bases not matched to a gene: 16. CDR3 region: CASSRTTPGQGIANEKLFF. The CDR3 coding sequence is TGTGCCAGCTCACGTACCACACCGGGACAGGGGATAGCGAATGAAAAACTGTTTTTT.